The 18 T cell receptor beta chains below all came from one sample that was sequenced in a study of blood T cell repertoires in COVID-19 (dated by TCRdb to 2020 to 2022). The method behind the library was the immunoSEQ multiplex PCR assay. TCRdb's version of the immuneACCESS table is confined to in-frame rearrangements and falls short of the full clone set. An unresolved V gene accounts for under half of the shortfall where checked; the remainder is of unknown origin. The sample data list 200,000 to 250,000 clones, and 82% of these were observed just once. Of the sample, roughly 8.2% is held by the ten largest clones. Sequenced: peripheral blood. The receptor source for this set is a woman older than 75 with COVID-19, enrolled during active disease.

The chain uses TRBV28 and TRBJ2-1; D possibly corresponds to TRBD2 (5 bases). The CDR3 contains 15 residues. CDR1 MDHEN and CDR2 SYDVKM come from the germline V gene. Trimming took off 7 bases at V and 7 bases at J, with 20 bases between the two ends. The CDR3: CASIAFQLGGNEQFF. The CDR3 coding sequence is TGTGCCAGCATAGCCTTCCAGCTCGGCGGGAATGAGCAGTTCTTC. Based on the CDR3 plus reference TRBV28 and TRBJ2-1, the full variable domain is DVKVTQSSRYLVKRTGEKVFLECVQDMDHENMFWYRQDPGLGLRLIYFSYDVKMKEKGDIPEGYSVSREKKERFSLILESASTNQTSMYLCASIAFQLGGNEQFFGPGTRLTVL.

V and J are TRBV2 and TRBJ2-7, with D possibly being TRBD1 (6 bases). The CDR3 is 14 residues long. The germline V and J ends were trimmed by 6 bases and 6 bases, with 18 bases remaining between them. CDR1 and CDR2 (germline): SNHLY, FYNNEI. This chain's CDR3 is CASSFQGLGGEQYF. The CDR3 DNA is TGTGCCAGCAGCTTCCAGGGTCTAGGGGGCGAGCAGTACTTC.

This chain connects TRBV27 to TRBJ1-4, with D perhaps matching TRBD1 (6 bases). CDR1 is MNHEY and CDR2 is SMNVEV in the germline V gene (reference sequence). The V end was cut by 4 bases, the J end by 7 bases, with 13 bases between. The CDR3 is 14 amino acids. CDR3 in amino acids: CASSSTGGREKLFF. In DNA, the CDR3 is TGTGCCAGCAGTTCGACAGGTGGCCGTGAAAAACTGTTTTTT.

The chain has TRBV27 and TRBJ1-5; D not certain. Looked up from germline, CDR1 is MNHEY and CDR2 is SMNVEV (reference sequence). The ends were cut back, 3 bases at V and 0 bases at J, with 6 bases in the middle. The CDR3 runs 14 residues. The CDR3 loop reads CASSFRSSNQPQHF. The CDR3 bases are TGTGCCAGCAGTTTCAGGTCTAGCAATCAGCCCCAGCATTTT.

The chain joins TRBV28 to TRBJ1-2; unclear D gene. The CDR3 covers 12 residues. Trimming took off 2 bases at V and 8 bases at J, with 9 bases between the two ends. Germline loops: CDR1 MDHEN, CDR2 SYDVKM. CDR3 amino acids: CASSLALRGYTF. DNA for the CDR3: TGTGCCAGCAGTTTAGCCCTTCGGGGCTACACCTTC.

The rearrangement joins TRBV30 to TRBJ1-3; tentatively, D is TRBD1 (5 bases). Germline CDR1 is GTSNPN and CDR2 is SVGIG (reference sequence). V was trimmed by 5 bases and J by 0 bases, leaving 8 bases between them. The CDR3 loop spans 13 amino acids. The chain's CDR3 is CAWGASSGNTIYF. CDR3 DNA sequence: TGTGCCTGGGGGGCATCCTCTGGAAACACCATATATTTT.

V usage is TRBV3-1 (or the pseudogene TRBV3-2) and J usage is TRBJ1-1, with D uncertain. The germline V and J ends were trimmed by 7 bases and 7 bases, with 19 bases remaining between them. Germline assignment: CDR1 LGHDT and CDR2 YNNKEL (reference sequence). This CDR3 spans 14 amino acids. CDR3 DNA sequence: TGTGCCAGCACCCCCTTTGTGGGCCTTGGTGAAGCTTTCTTT. Translation gives CASTPFVGLGEAFF.

This clone came up once. The J gene is TRBJ1-1, the V gene TRBV28; D is uncertain. The length of the CDR3 is 12 residues. CDR1 is MDHEN and CDR2 is SYDVKM in the germline V gene. Trimming cost V 8 bases and J 0 bases, with 7 bases left between them. CDR3 sequence (DNA): TGTGCCAGCGGAGAGATGAACACTGAAGCTTTCTTT. Residues: CASGEMNTEAFF.

This chain links TRBV3-1 (or the pseudogene TRBV3-2) with TRBJ2-1; 7 bases align to TRBD2. V was pared by 3 bases and J by 12 bases, with 5 bases of the junction left unmatched. From germline, CDR1 is LGHDT and CDR2 YNNKEL (reference sequence). The CDR3 has 12 residues. The CDR3 bases are TGTGCCAGCAGCCAGGGAGGGGTAGCGCAGTTCTTC. Its translation is CASSQGGVAQFF.

This clone is a singleton in its sample. The J gene is TRBJ2-1, the V gene TRBV14, with 10 bases identical to TRBD1. The germline V gene encodes CDR1 SGHDN and CDR2 FVKESK. Losses at the gene ends were 3 bases for V and 0 bases for J; bases not matched to a gene: 11. The CDR3 length is 19 residues. This CDR3 is CASSHLGQGLSSSYNEQFF. DNA for the CDR3: TGTGCCAGCAGCCACTTGGGACAGGGGCTCTCCAGCTCCTACAATGAGCAGTTCTTC.

The genes are TRBV5-6 and TRBJ1-1; D is possibly TRBD1 (5 bases). Trimming removed 1 base from V and 1 base from J, with 17 bases in between. CDR1 and CDR2 (germline): SGHDT, YYEEEE. This CDR3 has 17 amino acids. CDR3 in amino acids: CASSLLYGGKGNTEAFF. The CDR3 DNA follows: TGTGCCAGCAGCTTGCTATACGGGGGAAAGGGGAACACTGAAGCTTTCTTT.

The V gene is TRBV28, the J gene TRBJ1-4; weak D call: TRBD1 (5 bases). Between the trimmed V and J ends, which lost 4 bases and 1 base, there was a span of 19 bases. The CDR3 is made up of 18 amino acids. In germline, CDR1 is MDHEN, CDR2 SYDVKM. The CDR3 sequence is CASSSPSSKGRTNEKLFF. DNA for the CDR3: TGTGCCAGCAGTTCGCCATCCTCCAAGGGGCGAACTAATGAAAAACTGTTTTTT.

This clone was picked up a small number of times. V and J are TRBV4-3 and TRBJ2-5, with D possibly matching TRBD1 (6 bases). The CDR3 is 15 amino acids. The V gene lost 4 bases and the J gene lost 5 bases, with 17 bases spanning the gap. Germline V gene sequence: CDR1 LGHNA, CDR2 YSLEER. CDR3 protein: CASSRRDTTGETQYF. For the CDR3, the DNA is TGCGCCAGCAGCCGCCGGGACACCACCGGGGAGACCCAGTACTTC.

The rearrangement uses TRBV19 and TRBJ1-2, with D perhaps TRBD1 (5 bases). Looked up from germline, CDR1 is LNHDA and CDR2 is SQIVND (reference sequence). Trimming pared 6 bases from V and 7 bases from J, leaving 18 bases between. The CDR3 sequence is 14 residues long. This CDR3 reads CASSLVGAETGYTF. CDR3 bases: TGTGCCAGTAGCCTTGTAGGGGCGGAGACTGGCTACACCTTC.

This clone came up once. V usage is TRBV11-2 and J usage is TRBJ2-1, with D perhaps matching TRBD1 (6 bases). Germline assignment: CDR1 SGHAT and CDR2 FQNNGV. V shed 2 bases and J shed 2 bases, with 10 bases lying between them. The CDR3 is 15 amino acids. The CDR3: CASSLSAGAYNEQFF. Written as DNA, the CDR3 is TGTGCCAGCAGCTTATCGGCAGGGGCCTACAATGAGCAGTTCTTC.

This chain joins TRBV3-1 (or the pseudogene TRBV3-2) and TRBJ2-2; TRBD2 aligns across 8 bases. The CDR3 totals 16 residues. With 4 bases clipped from V and 1 base from J, the junction kept 5 bases outside the gene matches. Germline lookup yields CDR1 LGHDT and CDR2 YNNKEL (reference sequence). CDR3 in DNA: TGTGCCAGCAGCCTGTCCCGGGGGGGGAACACCGGGGAGCTGTTTTTT. Protein product: CASSLSRGGNTGELFF.

The chain recombines TRBV18 with TRBJ2-7; TRBD2 matches at 9 bases. The ends lost 0 bases at V and 1 base at J; junction bases unmatched: 4. Germline V gives CDR1 KGHSH, CDR2 LQKENI. The CDR3 has 16 residues. Written as DNA, the CDR3 is TGTGCCAGCTCACCACCGGCTAGCGGGACATCCTACGAGCAGTACTTC. This encodes CASSPPASGTSYEQYF.

V is TRBV14 and J is TRBJ2-7, with D unclear. The V end lost 0 bases, the J end lost 7 bases, and 7 bases lay between the germline ends. The CDR3 runs 12 residues. CDR1 and CDR2 from the germline V gene are SGHDN and FVKESK. The CDR3 coding sequence is TGTGCCAGCAGCCAAGATGCCGGGGAGCAGTACTTC. This sequence encodes CASSQDAGEQYF.